This T cell receptor beta chain was sequenced in a study of blood T cell repertoires in COVID-19. Study in general: Italy, Spain and the United States were the sources of the convalescent and acute COVID-19 samples. The cDNA or gDNA used as material had been derived from T cells, B-cell-depleted T cells, or PBMCs.

Original processing notes: Estimates of nucleated cell counts were drawn from the amplification of reference gene primers. TCRdb keeps only in-frame clones here, not all; method: immunoSEQ multiplex PCR. That table is the source of V, J and clone size, and D and trimming were worked out from the DNA. The sample carries 300,000 to 450,000 clones, 85% recorded once. This CDR3 region has 18 residues. The germline V gene has CDR1 SGHVS and CDR2 FNYEAQ. J gave up 1 base and V 5 bases, and 11 bases lay outside the gene matches. Source material: peripheral blood. The genes are TRBV7-6 and TRBJ2-2, with 9 nucleotides matching TRBD1. The receptor was derived from a woman between 18 and 29 years old with acute or convalescent COVID-19. The DNA of the CDR3 is TGTGCCAGCAGCCTCCGAGCCGGACAGGGGCTGAACACCGGGGAGCTGTTTTTT. Translation gives CASSLRAGQGLNTGELFF.